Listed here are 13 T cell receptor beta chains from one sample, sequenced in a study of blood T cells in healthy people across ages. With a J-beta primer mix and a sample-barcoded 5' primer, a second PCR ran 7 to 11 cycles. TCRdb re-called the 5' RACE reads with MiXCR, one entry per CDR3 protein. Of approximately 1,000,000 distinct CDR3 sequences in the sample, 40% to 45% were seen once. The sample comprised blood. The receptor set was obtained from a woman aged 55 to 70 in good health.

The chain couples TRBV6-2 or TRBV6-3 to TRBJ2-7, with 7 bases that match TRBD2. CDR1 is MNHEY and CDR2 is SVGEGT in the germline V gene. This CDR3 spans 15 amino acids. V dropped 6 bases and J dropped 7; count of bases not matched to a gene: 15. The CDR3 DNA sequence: TGTGCCAGCAGCTACGGTCTAGCGGAGTCCAATGAGCAGTACTTC. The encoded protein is CASSYGLAESNEQYF.

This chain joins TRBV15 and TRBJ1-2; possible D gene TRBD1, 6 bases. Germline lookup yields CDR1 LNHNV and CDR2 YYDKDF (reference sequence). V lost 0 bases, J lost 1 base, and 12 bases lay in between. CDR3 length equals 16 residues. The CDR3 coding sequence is TGTGCCACCAGCAGAGATCGCGGGGGGCGTAACTATGGCTACACCTTC. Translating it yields CATSRDRGGRNYGYTF.

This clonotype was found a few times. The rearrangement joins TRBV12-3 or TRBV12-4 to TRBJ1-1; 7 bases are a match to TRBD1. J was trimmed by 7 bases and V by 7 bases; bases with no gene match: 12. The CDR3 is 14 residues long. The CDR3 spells CASNKGQPSGEAFF. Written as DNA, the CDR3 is TGTGCCAGCAATAAGGGACAGCCGTCGGGTGAAGCTTTCTTT.

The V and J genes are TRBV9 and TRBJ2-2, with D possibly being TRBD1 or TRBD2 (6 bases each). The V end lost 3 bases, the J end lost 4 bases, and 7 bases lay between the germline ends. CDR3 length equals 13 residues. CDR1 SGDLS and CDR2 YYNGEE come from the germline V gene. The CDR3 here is CASSEGGTGELFF. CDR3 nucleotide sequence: TGTGCCAGCAGCGAGGGGGGCACCGGGGAGCTGTTTTTT.

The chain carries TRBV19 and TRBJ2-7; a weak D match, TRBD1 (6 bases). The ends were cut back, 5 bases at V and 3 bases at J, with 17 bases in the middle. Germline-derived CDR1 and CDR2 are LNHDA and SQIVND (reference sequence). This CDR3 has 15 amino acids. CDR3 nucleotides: TGTGCCAGTAGTGGCAGGGGTGATATTCTCTACGAGCAGTACTTC. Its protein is CASSGRGDILYEQYF.

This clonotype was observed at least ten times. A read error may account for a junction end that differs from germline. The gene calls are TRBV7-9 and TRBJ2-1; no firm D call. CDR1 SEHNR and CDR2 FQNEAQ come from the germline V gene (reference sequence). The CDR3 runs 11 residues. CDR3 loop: CASSSNNEQFF. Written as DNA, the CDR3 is TGCGCCAGCAGCTCCAACAATGAGCAGTTCTTC.

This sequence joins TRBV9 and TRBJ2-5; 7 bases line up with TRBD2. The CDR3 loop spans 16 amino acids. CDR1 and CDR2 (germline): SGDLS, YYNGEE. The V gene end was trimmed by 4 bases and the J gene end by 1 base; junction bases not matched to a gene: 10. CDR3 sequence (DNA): TGTGCCAGCAGCCCTCGGGGAGGGCCTGCCCAAGAGACCCAGTACTTC. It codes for CASSPRGGPAQETQYF.

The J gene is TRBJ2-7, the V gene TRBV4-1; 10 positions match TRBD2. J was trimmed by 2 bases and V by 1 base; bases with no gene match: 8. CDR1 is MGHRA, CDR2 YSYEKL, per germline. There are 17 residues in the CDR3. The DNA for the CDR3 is TGCGCCAGCAGCCAAGGTGGGCCACTAGCGGGGACCTACGAGCAGTACTTC. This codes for CASSQGGPLAGTYEQYF.

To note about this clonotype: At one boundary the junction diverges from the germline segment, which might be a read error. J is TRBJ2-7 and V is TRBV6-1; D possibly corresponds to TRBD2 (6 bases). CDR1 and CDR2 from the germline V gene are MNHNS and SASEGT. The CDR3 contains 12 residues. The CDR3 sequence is CASMRGRYEQNF. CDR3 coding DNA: TGTGCCAGCATGCGGGGAAGGTACGAGCAGAACTTC.

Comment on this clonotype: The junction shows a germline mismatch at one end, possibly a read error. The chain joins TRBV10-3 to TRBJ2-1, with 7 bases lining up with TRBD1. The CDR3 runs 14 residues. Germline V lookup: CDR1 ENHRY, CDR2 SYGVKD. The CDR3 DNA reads TGTGTCATCAGGTTGACAGGGACCTACAATGAGCAGTTCTTC. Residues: CVIRLTGTYNEQFF.

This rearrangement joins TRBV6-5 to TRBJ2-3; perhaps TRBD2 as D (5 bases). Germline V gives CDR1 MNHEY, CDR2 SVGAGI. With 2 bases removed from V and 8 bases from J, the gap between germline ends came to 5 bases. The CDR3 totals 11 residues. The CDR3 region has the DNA TGTGCCAGCAGTTACCGGGGTACGCAGTATTTT. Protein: CASSYRGTQYF.

CDR3 bases: TGTGCCAGCAGCCAAGATTTTGGACCTCAAGGCCCAGATACGCAGTATTTT. Protein product: CASSQDFGPQGPDTQYF. The rearrangement joins TRBV3-1 to TRBJ2-3; D call uncertain. The germline V and J ends were trimmed by 0 bases and 4 bases, with 17 bases remaining between them. The CDR3 contains 17 residues. Germline V gene data show CDR1 as LGHDT and CDR2 as YNNKEL (reference sequence).

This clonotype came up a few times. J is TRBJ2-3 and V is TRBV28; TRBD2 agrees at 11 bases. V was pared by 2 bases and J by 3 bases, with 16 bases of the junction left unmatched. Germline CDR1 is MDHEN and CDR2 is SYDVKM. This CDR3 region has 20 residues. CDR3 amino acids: CASSLPPTSGSVIGTDTQYF. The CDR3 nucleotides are TGTGCCAGCAGTTTACCCCCAACTAGCGGGAGTGTTATAGGGACAGATACGCAGTATTTT.